This TCR beta chain was sequenced during a study of blood T cell repertoires in COVID-19. Across the whole study: Researchers got acute and convalescent COVID-19 samples from the United States, Italy and Spain.

Deletions cut 3 bases from V and 6 bases from J, with 12 bases between. Germline assignment: CDR1 SGHAT and CDR2 FQNNGV. This CDR3 has 13 amino acids. In the authors' methods: Amplifying reference gene primers gave estimates of nucleated cell counts. The table came from immunoSEQ multiplex PCR; TCRdb's copy has only in-frame clones and leaves some out. V and J calls and clone size follow that table, whereas D and trimming were derived from the DNA. The sample has 45,000 or so clones, 80% seen once. The J gene is TRBJ2-7, the V gene TRBV11-2; D uncertain. Source material: peripheral blood. This TCR came from a man in his sixties or seventies with acute or convalescent COVID-19. CDR3 sequence (DNA): TGTGCCAGCAGCTTCGGCGGTTCAGTCGAGCAGTACTTC. It yields the protein CASSFGGSVEQYF.